Detailed here is one TCR beta chain. Its specificity is unknown. Both 60 Vbeta primers and 13 Jbeta primers went into the PCR. Here immunoSEQ multiplex PCR was the method, and the copy in TCRdb shows in-frame clones only, minus some. The sample has 150,000 to 200,000 clones, approximately 80% seen once; the top ten hold less than 2%. There were likely unrecorded immune exposures, though donors were nominally healthy when sampled. The data derive from a study of cytomegalovirus exposure and HLA in healthy donors. Trimming took off 7 bases at V and 7 bases at J, with 11 bases between the two ends. Per germline, CDR1 SNHLY and CDR2 FYNNEI. CDR3 size: 12 residues. Study-wide results and caveats: Earlier analysis looked at TCR beta V segments, and most were productive about 87% or about 30% of the time.

The sequencing input was PBMCs. The chain combines TRBV2 with TRBJ1-5, with D unclear. The clonotype comes from a woman aged 18-35 years in good health and CMV-seronegative. CDR3 protein: CASTVPLQPQHF. The DNA for the CDR3 is TGTGCCAGCACCGTGCCACTCCAGCCCCAGCATTTT.